This T cell receptor (beta chain) derives from a study of OX40 agonist ivuxolimab in advanced cancers. About the investigation overall: The costimulatory receptor OX40 (CD134) was targeted by ivuxolimab, a fully human IgG2 agonistic monoclonal antibody. Partial responses occurred in three dose-escalation patients: two with cutaneous melanoma and one with hepatocellular carcinoma. In the dose-escalation cohort, 75% to 90% of patients were male, and the mean age was 60 years with a range of roughly 20 to 80. Prior anti-PD-1, anti-PD-L1 or anti-CTLA-4 therapy was permitted, and approximately 42% of dose-escalation patients had received checkpoint inhibitors. Intravenous ivuxolimab was administered to patients every 2 weeks at six dose levels: 0.01, 0.1, 0.3, 1.5, 3 and 10 mg/kg. The paper covers the monotherapy dose-escalation part of the phase I ivuxolimab trial, which included N of about 51 patients. Peripheral TCRbeta sequencing was intended to test whether TCR sequence diversity was altered and clonal T-cell expansion was caused by ivuxolimab. Of the 50 or so patients in dose escalation, around 20 had hepatocellular carcinoma, roughly 15 had melanoma, 9 had renal cell carcinoma and 9 had head and neck cancer.

The CDR3, from cysteine to phenylalanine, totals 13 residues. Only the CDR3 DNA stays, 39 bases, in frame from base 1. As encoded in the germline V gene, CDR1 is MDHEN while CDR2 is SYDVKM. V ends up 6 bases short and J 4 bases short, with an unmatched junction base count of 5. Genomic DNA was extracted from sorted cells for sequencing of the TCRbeta CDR3 region. The immunoSEQ Assay was used to sequence the TCRbeta CDR3 regions. What TCRdb holds here is the immuneACCESS table cut down to in-frame rearrangements. Part of the clones is not present; checked against another copy, under half of the missing clones reflect an unresolved V gene, and the others are unexplained. The sample table shows around 100,000 clones, and about 91% are seen once. The ten largest clonotypes hold roughly 0.56% of the sample. Patients with autoimmune disease history or receiving systemic immunosuppression were excluded from the trial. Peripheral blood for TCR sequencing was drawn from every dose cohort at baseline, at cycle 4 day 1 and at cycle 7 day 1. The samples were drawn from a first-in-human, open-label, multicenter phase I dose-escalation trial of ivuxolimab. Adults with locally advanced or metastatic head and neck squamous cell, hepatocellular, melanoma or renal cell carcinoma were enrolled in the trial. Before TCR sequencing, CD4+ and CD8+ T cells were separately sorted from peripheral blood.

Points the paper makes about the study in general: At doses of 0.1 to 3.0 mg/kg, clonal expansion of both CD4+ and CD8+ blood T cells was observed from baseline to week 6. Antigen specificity was not determined for the clonally expanded peripheral T cells. Partial responders in the 0.1-3.0 mg/kg groups had among the lowest normalized peripheral clonal expansion, especially among CD8+ T cells. On average, CD8+ T cells showed more expanded clones than CD4+ T cells after ivuxolimab. Low levels of normalized T-cell clonal expansion were also seen in some patients who did not respond.

This clone has a single count. The antigen it binds to is not known. No much larger clonotype is one base removed from it; base qualities were not supplied. The origin of this receptor is an adult with an advanced solid tumor such as melanoma, head and neck, liver or kidney cancer. Sample: CD4+ or CD8+ T cells sorted from blood, taken in a trial of the OX40 agonist ivuxolimab. Recombination joined TRBV28 with TRBJ2-7; TRBD1 aligns with 8 central bases. The DNA is TGTGCCAGCAGCCCGGACAGGGTATACGAGCAGTACTTC. It encodes CASSPDRVYEQYF. Reference TRBV28 and TRBJ2-7 proteins supply the regions before and after the CDR3; the full variable domain is: DVKVTQSSRYLVKRTGEKVFLECVQDMDHENMFWYRQDPGLGLRLIYFSYDVKMKEKGDIPEGYSVSREKKERFSLILESASTNQTSMYLCASSPDRVYEQYFGPGTRLTVT.